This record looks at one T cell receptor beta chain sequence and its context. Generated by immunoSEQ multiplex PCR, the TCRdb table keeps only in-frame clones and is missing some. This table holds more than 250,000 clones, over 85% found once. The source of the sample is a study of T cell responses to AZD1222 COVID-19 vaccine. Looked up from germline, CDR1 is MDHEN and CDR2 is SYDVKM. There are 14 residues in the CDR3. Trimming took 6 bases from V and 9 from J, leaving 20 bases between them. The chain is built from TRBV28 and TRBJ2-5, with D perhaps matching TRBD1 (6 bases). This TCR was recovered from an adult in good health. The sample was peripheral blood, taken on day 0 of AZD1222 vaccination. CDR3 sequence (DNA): TGTGCCAGCAGGCCCCGCAGGGGCCCAGGGGCCCAGTACTTC. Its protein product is CASRPRRGPGAQYF.